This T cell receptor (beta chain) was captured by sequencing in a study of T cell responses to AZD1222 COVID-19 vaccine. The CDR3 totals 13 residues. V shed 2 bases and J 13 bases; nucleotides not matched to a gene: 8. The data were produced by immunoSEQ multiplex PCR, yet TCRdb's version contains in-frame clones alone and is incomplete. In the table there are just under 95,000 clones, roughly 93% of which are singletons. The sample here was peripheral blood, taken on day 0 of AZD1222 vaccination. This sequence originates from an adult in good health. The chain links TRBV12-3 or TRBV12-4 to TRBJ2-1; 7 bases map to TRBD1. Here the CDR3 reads CASSLNRGHRQFF. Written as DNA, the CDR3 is TGTGCCAGCAGTTTAAACAGGGGTCATCGTCAGTTCTTC.